This TCR beta chain was profiled in a study of T cell repertoires in cytomegalovirus infection. Study-level background: A matching HLA type, together with CMV infection, was signaled by public TCR beta signatures.

The table lists this clonotype with a few counts. Its antigen is as yet unknown. Study-level results: HLA-C-restricted CMV-specific TCR beta clonotypes were dominant in the ex vivo response.

TCRdb re-derived calls from the reads in MiXCR, one entry per CDR3 protein. The table includes some 170,000 distinct CDR3 sequences, about a sixth detected once. Germline CDR1 is SNHLY and CDR2 is FYNNEI. The CDR3 has 15 residues. The V and J ends lost 10 bases and 0 bases, in that order; junction bases with no gene match: 4. J is TRBJ2-3 and V is TRBV2; TRBD2 aligns across 13 bases. Sequencing was performed on CD8+ T cells from PBMCs. This TCR came from a human donor in good health (CMV status not recorded). Some clones in this sample may be carry-over from other donors' samples. CDR3 nucleotide sequence: TGTGCCATCCGGACTAGCGGGGGTAGCACAGATACGCAGTATTTT. This encodes CAIRTSGGSTDTQYF. Variable domain in full (rest from reference TRBV2 and TRBJ2-3): EPEVTQTPSHQVTQMGQEVILRCVPISNHLYFYWYRQILGQKVEFLVSFYNNEISEKSEIFDDQFSVERPDGSNFTLKIRSTKLEDSAMYFCAIRTSGGSTDTQYFGPGTRLTVL.